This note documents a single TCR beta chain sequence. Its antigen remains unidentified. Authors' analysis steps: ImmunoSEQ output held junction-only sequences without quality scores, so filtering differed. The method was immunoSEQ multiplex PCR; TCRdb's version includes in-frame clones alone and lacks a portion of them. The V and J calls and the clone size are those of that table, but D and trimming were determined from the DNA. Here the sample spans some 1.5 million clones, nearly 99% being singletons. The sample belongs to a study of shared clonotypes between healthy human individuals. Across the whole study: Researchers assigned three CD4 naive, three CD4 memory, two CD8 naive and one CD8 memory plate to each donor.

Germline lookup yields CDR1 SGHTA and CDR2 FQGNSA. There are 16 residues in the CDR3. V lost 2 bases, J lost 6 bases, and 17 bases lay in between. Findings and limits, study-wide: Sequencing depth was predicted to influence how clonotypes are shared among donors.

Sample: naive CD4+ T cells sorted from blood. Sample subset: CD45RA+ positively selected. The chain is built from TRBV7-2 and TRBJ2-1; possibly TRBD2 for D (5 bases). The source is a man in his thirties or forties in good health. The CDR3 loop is CASSLFSYNRGNEQFF. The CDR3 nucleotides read TGTGCCAGCAGCTTATTCTCCTACAACCGGGGCAATGAGCAGTTCTTC.